These T cell receptor beta chains were read from a single sample in a study of shared clonotypes between healthy human individuals. Data came from immunoSEQ multiplex PCR; TCRdb stores just in-frame clones and leaves some out. The data contain about 380,000 clones, about 96% of them singletons. Input material: memory CD8+ T cells sorted from blood. The receptors here all came from a man aged 25 to 40 in good health. Both conserved end residues are part of each CDR3. The order of the fields is V gene, D gene, J gene, clone size, CDR3 protein, CDR3 DNA. D genes are given only for firm matches. Size values are once, few and many counts, or a class for expanded clones, and some rows have none.

TRBV10-2	TRBD2	TRBJ2-1	NA	CASSESTSGQFF	TGCGCCAGCAGTGAGTCGACTAGCGGGCAGTTCTTC
TRBV7-3	TRBD2	TRBJ2-2	NA	CASSAGGYGELFF	TGTGCCAGCAGCGCGGGAGGGTACGGGGAGCTGTTTTTT
TRBV30	NA	TRBJ2-5	once	CAWSTGETQYF	TGTGCCTGGAGTACGGGGGAGACCCAGTACTTC
TRBV5-1	TRBD1	TRBJ2-3	NA	CASSRDRGQGNTQYF	TGCGCCAGCAGCCGAGACAGGGGGCAAGGGAATACGCAGTATTTT
TRBV18	TRBD2	TRBJ2-5	NA	CASSPDGLAQLRGETQYF	TGTGCCAGCTCACCGGACGGACTAGCGCAGCTCCGGGGGGAGACCCAGTACTTC
TRBV5-6	NA	TRBJ2-1	NA	CASSSGGWLGEQFF	TGTGCCAGCAGCTCAGGTGGGTGGCTCGGGGAGCAGTTCTTC
TRBV6-4	NA	TRBJ1-2	NA	CASSGPGEYYGYTF	TGTGCCAGCAGTGGTCCAGGGGAATACTATGGCTACACCTTC
TRBV9	TRBD1	TRBJ2-7	NA	CASSVGGQGSEQYF	TGTGCCAGCAGCGTAGGGGGACAGGGGTCCGAGCAGTACTTC
TRBV28	NA	TRBJ2-4	NA	CASSIGGLDIQYF	TGTGCCAGCAGTATCGGCGGGTTAGACATTCAGTACTTC
TRBV20-1	TRBD1	TRBJ1-2	NA	CSAKGADGYTF	TGCAGTGCTAAGGGGGCCGATGGCTACACCTTC
TRBV5-4	TRBD1	TRBJ2-1	NA	CASGVQGPYNEQFF	TGTGCCAGCGGCGTACAGGGGCCATACAATGAGCAGTTCTTC
TRBV23-1	TRBD1	TRBJ2-1	once	CASRGGDEQFF	TGCGCCAGCAGAGGGGGCGATGAGCAGTTCTTC
TRBV5-1	NA	TRBJ1-5	NA	CASRPGYSNQPQHF	TGCGCCAGTCGTCCGGGGTATAGCAATCAGCCCCAGCATTTT
TRBV10-3	NA	TRBJ2-5	NA	CAISESVAETQYF	TGTGCCATCAGTGAGTCGGTTGCGGAGACCCAGTACTTC
TRBV30	TRBD1	TRBJ1-1	NA	CAWSGGRGQDTEAFF	TGTGCCTGGAGTGGTGGGAGGGGGCAGGACACTGAAGCTTTCTTT
TRBV25-1	TRBD2	TRBJ2-3	NA	CASSPGLAGFSTDTQYF	TGTGCCAGCAGTCCGGGACTAGCGGGATTTAGCACAGATACGCAGTATTTT
TRBV5-1	TRBD2	TRBJ2-1	NA	CASSLEGTNYNEQFF	TGCGCCAGCAGCTTGGAAGGGACTAACTACAATGAGCAGTTCTTC
TRBV27	TRBD1	TRBJ2-7	NA	CASREIGQGANEQYF	TGTGCCAGCAGGGAAATCGGACAGGGGGCCAACGAGCAGTACTTC
TRBV30	NA	TRBJ2-1	NA	CAWTTYNEQFF	TGTGCCTGGACTACCTACAATGAGCAGTTCTTC
TRBV7-9	TRBD1	TRBJ1-3	NA	CASSLQTGGLGNTIYF	TGTGCCAGCAGCTTACAGACAGGGGGCCTTGGAAACACCATATATTTT
TRBV25-1	NA	TRBJ2-3	once	CASGPGTTDTQYF	TGTGCCAGCGGTCCCGGGACAACAGATACGCAGTATTTT
TRBV7-8	NA	TRBJ1-2	once	CASSLLLEGYGYTF	TGTGCCAGCAGCCTTTTGTTAGAGGGGTATGGCTACACCTTC
TRBV7-2	NA	TRBJ2-7	NA	CASSLDIDHQQYF	TGTGCCAGCAGCTTGGATATTGACCACCAGCAGTACTTC
TRBV28	NA	TRBJ1-3	once	CASTQSTVGGNTIYF	TGTGCCAGCACCCAGTCGACAGTTGGTGGAAACACCATATATTTT
TRBV5-1	NA	TRBJ2-1	NA	CASSLGGLHYNEQFF	TGCGCCAGCAGCTTGGGAGGGCTCCACTACAATGAGCAGTTCTTC
TRBV7-9	TRBD1	TRBJ1-1	NA	CASSFWTGTAEAFF	TGTGCCAGCAGCTTCTGGACAGGGACGGCTGAAGCTTTCTTT